This is a list of T cell receptor beta chains from one sample in a study of early stage breast cancer tumors. The assay was immunoSEQ multiplex PCR, and TCRdb's table has in-frame clones only and misses some. Of 25,000 to 35,000 clones in the sample, around 50% were seen once. Source material: breast tumor tissue. These receptors were taken from a person between 50 and 60 years old with breast cancer. Each CDR3 is given with its conserved first and last residue. The D gene is left open where the match is weak. Only part of the rows carry a size: once, few, many, or a class if the clone is expanded.

- | - | TRBJ2-5 | TRBV5-1 | TGCGCCAGCAGCTTGGAGTGGGGGGCCGGGGAGACCCAGTACTTC | CASSLEWGAGETQYF
- | TRBD1 | TRBJ2-1 | TRBV5-1 | TGCGCCAGCAGCTTGGCCGGGACAGGCTCCTACAATGAGCAGTTCTTC | CASSLAGTGSYNEQFF
- | - | TRBJ1-1 | TRBV13 | TGTGCCAGCAGCTTAGTCCGGCTGAACACTGAAGCTTTCTTT | CASSLVRLNTEAFF
- | TRBD2 | TRBJ2-1 | TRBV27 | TGTGCCAGCAGTACAGCGGGGGGCTTGCACAATGAGCAGTTCTTC | CASSTAGGLHNEQFF
- | TRBD1 | TRBJ1-1 | TRBV30 | TGTGCCTGCTACAGGGGGCCGAGCACTGAAGCTTTCTTT | CACYRGPSTEAFF
- | TRBD1 | TRBJ2-6 | TRBV14 | TGTGCCAGCAGCCCTAAGACAGGGGCCTTCTCTGGGGCCAACGTCCTGACTTTC | CASSPKTGAFSGANVLTF
- | - | TRBJ1-2 | TRBV29-1 | TGCAGCGCCCATGGGGGGGGCTATGGCTACACCTTC | CSAHGGGYGYTF
- | - | TRBJ2-7 | TRBV28 | TGTGCCAGCAGTTTCCAAGGGGGGGGGCAGGGAAGGTACTTC | CASSFQGGGQGRYF
few | - | TRBJ2-5 | TRBV5-1 | TGCGCCAGCAGCTTGGTAACCCAAGAGACCCAGTACTTC | CASSLVTQETQYF
- | TRBD1 | TRBJ1-1 | TRBV10-3 | TGTGCCATCAGCACTCCCGGACAGGGGAACACTGAAGCTTTCTTT | CAISTPGQGNTEAFF
- | - | TRBJ2-7 | TRBV6-1 | TGTGCCAGCAGTATTCGGACCTACGAGCAGTACTTC | CASSIRTYEQYF
few | TRBD2 | TRBJ2-5 | TRBV9 | TGTGCCAGCAGCACTCCGGGGCGGGAGAGGGGCGGGACCCAGTACTTC | CASSTPGRERGGTQYF
- | - | TRBJ2-5 | TRBV5-1 | TGCGCCAGCAGATCGACCGTCGTCTACCAAGAGACCCAGTACTTC | CASRSTVVYQETQYF
few | - | TRBJ2-2 | TRBV25-1 | TGTGCCACCACCCTCCCGGGGGAAGAGGGCACCGGGGAGCTGTTTTTT | CATTLPGEEGTGELFF
- | - | TRBJ1-5 | TRBV19 | TGTGCCAGTAGGAACCTCAGGGGCGGGAGCAATCAGCCCCAGCATTTT | CASRNLRGGSNQPQHF
large | - | TRBJ1-4 | TRBV6-1 | TGTGCCAGCAGTGAATTCGGGTCATGGGGGGCCTTCGGTGAAAAACTGTTTTTT | CASSEFGSWGAFGEKLFF
few | TRBD1 | TRBJ1-2 | TRBV5-8 | TGTGCCAGCAGCTACCAGGGGGCTGTTCATGGCTACACCTTC | CASSYQGAVHGYTF
- | TRBD1 | TRBJ2-7 | TRBV12-5 | TGTGCTAGTGGTTTGCCTCAACAAAAAGGACAGGGGAGTTACTACGAGCAGTACTTC | CASGLPQQKGQGSYYEQYF
few | - | TRBJ2-5 | TRBV18 | TGTGCCAGCTCGGCTGAGGCCCAGTACTTC | CASSAEAQYF
- | - | TRBJ1-2 | TRBV6-7 | TGTGCCAGAACTCAGGGGCCAGTAGCTAACTATGGCTACACCTTC | CARTQGPVANYGYTF
few | - | TRBJ2-7 | TRBV6-5 | TGTGCCAGCAGCAAAAACGCAGTGGCTCTCTACGAGCAGTACTTC | CASSKNAVALYEQYF
- | - | TRBJ1-4 | TRBV7-9 | TGTGCCAGCAGCTTAGCAGGTTATAATGAAAAACTGTTTTTT | CASSLAGYNEKLFF
- | - | TRBJ2-3 | TRBV19 | TGTGCCAGTAGTATATCAGATACGCAGTATTTT | CASSISDTQYF
- | TRBD2 | TRBJ2-5 | TRBV7-3 | TGTGCCAGCAGCTTAGGGACTAGCGGGAAAGAGACCCAGTACTTC | CASSLGTSGKETQYF